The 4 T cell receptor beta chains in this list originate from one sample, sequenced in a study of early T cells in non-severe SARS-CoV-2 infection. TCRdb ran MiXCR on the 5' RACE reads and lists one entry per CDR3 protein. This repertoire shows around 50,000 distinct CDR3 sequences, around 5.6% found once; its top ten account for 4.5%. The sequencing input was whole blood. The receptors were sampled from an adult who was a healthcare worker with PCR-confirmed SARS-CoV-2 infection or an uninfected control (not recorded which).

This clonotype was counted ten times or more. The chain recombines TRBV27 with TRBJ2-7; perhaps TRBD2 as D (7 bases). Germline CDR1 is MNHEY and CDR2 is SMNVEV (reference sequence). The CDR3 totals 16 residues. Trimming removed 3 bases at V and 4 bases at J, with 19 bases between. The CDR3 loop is CASSFPVFGGHYEQYF. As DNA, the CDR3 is TGTGCCAGCAGTTTCCCGGTGTTCGGGGGGCATTACGAGCAGTACTTC.

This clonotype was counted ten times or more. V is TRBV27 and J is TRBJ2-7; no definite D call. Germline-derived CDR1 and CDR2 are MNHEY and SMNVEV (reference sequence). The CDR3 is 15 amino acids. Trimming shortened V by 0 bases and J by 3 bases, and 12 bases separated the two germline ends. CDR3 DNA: TGTGCCAGCAGTTTATCTCGAGTAGGGAACTACGAGCAGTACTTC. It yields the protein CASSLSRVGNYEQYF.

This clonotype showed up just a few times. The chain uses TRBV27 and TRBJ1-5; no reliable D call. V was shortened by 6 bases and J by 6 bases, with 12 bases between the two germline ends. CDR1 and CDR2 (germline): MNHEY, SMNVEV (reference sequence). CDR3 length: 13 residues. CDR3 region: CASSQMGGQPQHF. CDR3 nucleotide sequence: TGTGCCAGCAGCCAAATGGGAGGTCAGCCCCAGCATTTT.

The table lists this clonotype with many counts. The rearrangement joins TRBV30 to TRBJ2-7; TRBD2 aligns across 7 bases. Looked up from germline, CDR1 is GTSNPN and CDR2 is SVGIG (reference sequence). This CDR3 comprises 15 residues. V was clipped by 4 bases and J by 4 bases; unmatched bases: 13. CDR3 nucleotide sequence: TGTGCCTGGATAGGCCTCGGGGGGAAGGGATACGAGCAGTACTTC. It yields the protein CAWIGLGGKGYEQYF.